This T cell receptor (beta chain) was observed in a study of cytomegalovirus exposure and HLA in healthy donors (dated by TCRdb to between 2016 and 2019). Regarding the research as a whole: According to a later analysis, the 120 or so validation repertoires were produced on the same platform as the 666 repertoires of the first cohort. Besides the first cohort of roughly 660 subjects, a separate validation cohort made up of roughly 130 different subjects was used. The aim of the study was to test whether cataloging public T cell receptors could identify signatures of past pathogen exposure. To predict cytomegalovirus infection status, the study brought together high-throughput TCR immunosequencing, statistical association of individual TCRs with disease status, and machine learning.

Donors formed part of the validation cohort, which comprised 120 or so subjects and was distinct from the first cohort of 550 to 850 subjects. Library prep was done by the immunoSEQ multiplex PCR assay. Under the source paper's analysis protocol: To diagnose cytomegalovirus status from the catalog of TCR beta chain sequences, a statistical classification framework was built. TCRdb provides this immuneACCESS table in a form limited to in-frame rearrangements. Some clones are lacking; in checked studies, under half of them reflect an unresolved V gene, and why the rest are absent is not known. That table supplies the V and J calls and clone size; D and trimming were determined from the DNA. The sample data list roughly 200,000 clones, and roughly 86% of these were observed just once. Together, the top ten hold 6% to 8% of the sample. General study outcomes and caveats: The authors suggested that the approach could potentially be generalized to other disease states and immunological phenotypes. A total of 150 to 200 TCR beta chains were listed by the study as associated with cytomegalovirus. In vitro tests confirmed that three of the cytomegalovirus-associated TCR beta chains recognize cytomegalovirus antigens. Cytomegalovirus status was reported to be diagnosed by the classifier with high specificity and sensitivity in both the original and validation cohorts. A later analysis found that TCRs clustered in the first cohort also tended to co-occur in the roughly 120 validation repertoires, with 94% of cluster scores above 0. Across donors, most TCR sequences were observed very rarely, whereas some public TCRs were present in many individuals. The validation cohort had no HLA typing available for a later analysis, so co-occurrence within that cohort was assessed over all 130 or so repertoires.

Taken from cysteine to phenylalanine, the CDR3 has 12 residues. The CDR3 DNA has 36 bases and is translated from base 1. Trimming removed 3 bases from V and 9 bases from J, leaving 13 bases between the germline ends. The CDR1 and CDR2 encoded by the germline V gene are SGDLS and YYNGEE. Notes on this clone: Its antigen remains unidentified. Per-nucleotide qualities are absent, and no much larger clonotype sits a single base away.

Sequencing used PBMCs. The chain joins TRBV9 to TRBJ2-7; the D gene is unclear. The TCR sequence derives from a man aged 25-45 years in good health and CMV-seropositive. The DNA is TGTGCCAGCAGCGGGCCGGCGGAGCGGCAGTACTTC. Its product reads: CASSGPAERQYF.